These 23 T cell receptor beta chains share one sample of origin, sequenced in a study of cytotoxic CD8 clonotypes in ibrutinib-treated CLL. Only in-frame clones appear in the TCRdb table, and some are missing; sequencing was by immunoSEQ multiplex PCR. The sample gives around 91,000 clones, around 84% of which show up once; about 5.8% is in the top ten. The sequenced sample was PBMCs, obtained before ibrutinib treatment. Receptors originate from a human donor with chronic lymphocytic leukemia.

The chain is built from TRBV20-1 and TRBJ1-2; no clear D gene. V was trimmed by 3 bases and J by 5 bases, leaving 7 bases between them. The CDR3 is made up of 11 amino acids. Germline loops: CDR1 DFQATT, CDR2 SNEGSKA (reference sequence). The CDR3 is CSASIRYGYTF. The DNA of the CDR3 is TGCAGTGCTAGTATACGGTATGGCTACACCTTC.

The chain links TRBV28 to TRBJ1-2; TRBD1 agrees at 9 bases. Germline V gives CDR1 MDHEN, CDR2 SYDVKM. The CDR3 loop spans 16 amino acids. V shed 4 bases, J shed 4 bases, and the junction held 10 bases outside the gene matches. The CDR3 sequence is CASSSPGQGLVYGYTF. The CDR3 DNA is TGTGCCAGCAGTTCCCCCGGACAGGGGCTAGTCTATGGCTACACCTTC.

V usage is TRBV5-1 and J usage is TRBJ2-7, with D possibly called TRBD1 or TRBD2 (7 bases each). The germline V gene has CDR1 SGHRS and CDR2 YFSETQ. The V end lost 1 base, the J end lost 1 base, and 24 bases lay between the germline ends. The CDR3 runs 19 residues. This CDR3 is CASSLLGVGRDRTSYEQYF. As DNA, the CDR3 is TGCGCCAGCAGCTTGTTGGGTGTAGGGAGGGACAGAACATCCTACGAGCAGTACTTC.

J is TRBJ2-2 and V is TRBV7-8, with D possibly TRBD2 on 5 matching bases. Germline assignment: CDR1 SGHVS and CDR2 FQNEAQ. The CDR3 is 16 amino acids. With 1 base removed from V and 4 bases from J, the gap between germline ends came to 13 bases. The DNA for the CDR3 is TGTGCCAGCAGCTTAGATGAGGGAGAGACCACCGGGGAGCTGTTTTTT. It codes for CASSLDEGETTGELFF. The full variable domain, rest sourced from reference TRBV7-8 and TRBJ2-2, is GAGVSQSPRYKVAKRGQDVALRCDPISGHVSLFWYQQALGQGPEFLTYFQNEAQLDKSGLPSDRFFAERPEGSVSTLKIQRTQQEDSAVYLCASSLDEGETTGELFFGEGSRLTVL.

This chain uses TRBV19 with TRBJ1-2; unclear D gene. This CDR3 is built from 14 residues. The germline V gene encodes CDR1 LNHDA and CDR2 SQIVND (reference sequence). V lost 6 bases and J 5 bases, leaving 16 bases between the germline ends. The CDR3 coding sequence is TGTGCCAGTAGGGACGGGCAGACATATTATGGCTACACCTTC. Encoded protein: CASRDGQTYYGYTF.

Note on this clone: One end of the junction fails to match germline, which may point to a read error. This chain joins TRBV7-7 and TRBJ2-5, with TRBD2 matching over 11 bases. This CDR3 comprises 16 residues. The germline V gene encodes CDR1 SSHAT and CDR2 FNYEAQ (reference sequence). The CDR3, as DNA: TGTGCTAGCAGCTTAGCGGGAGGGGAGGGGGAAGAGACCCAGTACTTC. It specifies CASSLAGGEGEETQYF.

This chain links TRBV11-1 with TRBJ1-2, with 8 bases that match TRBD1. The V segment lost 5 bases and the J segment 5 bases; nucleotides outside the gene matches: 10. Germline V gene sequence: CDR1 SGHAT, CDR2 FQDESV (reference sequence). There are 15 residues in the CDR3. The CDR3 loop reads CASSLRQGNLYGYTF. In DNA, the CDR3 is TGTGCCAGCAGCCTTCGACAGGGGAACTTGTATGGCTACACCTTC.

The chain recombines TRBV19 with TRBJ2-3; a possible D gene is TRBD1 (6 bases). Trimming pared 1 base from V and 2 bases from J, leaving 13 bases between. The CDR3 extends over 16 amino acids. The germline V gene has CDR1 LNHDA and CDR2 SQIVND (reference sequence). CDR3 nucleotide sequence: TGTGCCAGTAGTATAGTGGGAGCAGGGGACACAGATACGCAGTATTTT. Translating it yields CASSIVGAGDTDTQYF. The full variable domain, rest sourced from reference TRBV19 and TRBJ2-3, is DGGITQSPKYLFRKEGQNVTLSCEQNLNHDAMYWYRQDPGQGLRLIYYSQIVNDFQKGDIAEGYSVSREKKESFPLTVTSAQKNPTAFYLCASSIVGAGDTDTQYFGPGTRLTVL.

In this sample, this clone turned up a few times. The V gene is TRBV11-2, the J gene TRBJ1-2; weak D call: TRBD1 (6 bases). V shed 5 bases and J shed 6 bases, with 13 bases lying between them. The CDR3 contains 13 residues. Germline values: CDR1 SGHAT, CDR2 FQNNGV. The CDR3 DNA is TGTGCCAGCAGCCATGGGACAAGGAATGGCTACACCTTC. This encodes CASSHGTRNGYTF.

The V call is TRBV27, the J call TRBJ2-1, with D unresolved. Trimming cost V 5 bases and J 6 bases, with 14 bases left between them. The CDR3 extends over 14 amino acids. Germline CDR1 reads MNHEY; CDR2 reads SMNVEV (reference sequence). The CDR3 is CASSLSWQTNEQFF. CDR3 DNA: TGTGCCAGCAGTCTGTCGTGGCAGACCAATGAGCAGTTCTTC.

The gene calls are TRBV4-2 and TRBJ2-7; 8 nucleotides match TRBD2. V was clipped by 0 bases and J by 5 bases; unmatched bases: 15. Germline CDR1 is LGHNA and CDR2 is YNFKEQ. The CDR3 is 18 residues long. DNA of the CDR3: TGTGCCAGCAGCCAAGAGCCCCAGCGGGAGTTACTTTACGACGAGCAGTACTTC. Encoded protein: CASSQEPQRELLYDEQYF.

This clone appeared a single time. V gene TRBV6-6 combines with J gene TRBJ1-1, with 7 bases lining up with TRBD1. Germline CDR1 is MNHNY and CDR2 is SVGAGI (reference sequence). V shed 6 bases and J 0 bases; nucleotides not matched to a gene: 7. The CDR3 has 15 residues. The CDR3 DNA sequence: TGTGCCAGCAGAAACCGGGACAGATTGAACACTGAAGCTTTCTTT. This sequence encodes CASRNRDRLNTEAFF.

DNA of the CDR3: TGTGCCAGCAGCCAAGGTTCCGGGGTGAACGAGCAGTACTTC. This gives the protein CASSQGSGVNEQYF. The chain carries TRBV14 and TRBJ2-7; D is possibly TRBD2 (5 bases). Trimming pared 1 base from V and 5 bases from J, leaving 12 bases between. This CDR3 is 14 amino acids long. Germline V gene lookup returns CDR1 SGHDN and CDR2 FVKESK.

The rearrangement joins TRBV7-8 to TRBJ2-5; D may be TRBD1 (6 bases). Germline CDR1 and CDR2: SGHVS and FQNEAQ. The CDR3 is made up of 13 amino acids. The V end lost 1 base, the J end lost 7 bases, and 10 bases lay between the germline ends. The CDR3: CASSLEGVGTQYF. In nucleotides, the CDR3 is TGTGCCAGCAGCTTAGAGGGGGTCGGGACCCAGTACTTC.

This clone was counted once. The chain uses TRBV19 and TRBJ1-1; TRBD1 agrees at 11 bases. The ends lost 5 bases at V and 5 bases at J; junction bases unmatched: 7. The CDR3 extends over 15 amino acids. Germline CDR1 is LNHDA and CDR2 is SQIVND (reference sequence). As DNA, the CDR3 is TGTGCCAGTAGTGTCCCCGGGACAGGGGGGACTGAAGCTTTCTTT. Amino acids: CASSVPGTGGTEAFF.

This rearrangement joins TRBV5-1 to TRBJ1-2, with D perhaps TRBD1 (5 bases). Trimming left V 4 bases short and J 5 bases short, with 15 bases between. The CDR3 has 14 amino acids. Germline CDR1 and CDR2: SGHRS and YFSETQ. The CDR3 nucleotides are TGCGCCAGCAGCCCGGCGCCGGGACGGTATGGCTACACCTTC. Its protein product is CASSPAPGRYGYTF.

The J gene is TRBJ1-2, the V gene TRBV7-9; 9 bases are a match to TRBD1. The CDR3 contains 14 residues. The germline V gene encodes CDR1 SEHNR and CDR2 FQNEAQ (reference sequence). J was trimmed by 6 bases and V by 4 bases; bases with no gene match: 6. The CDR3 region has the DNA TGTGCCAGCAGCTCTCAGGACAGGGGAGATGGCTACACCTTC. Translating it yields CASSSQDRGDGYTF. The entire variable domain, with the rest obtained from reference TRBV7-9 and TRBJ1-2, is as follows: DTGVSQNPRHKITKRGQNVTFRCDPISEHNRLYWYRQTLGQGPEFLTYFQNEAQLEKSRLLSDRFSAERPKGSFSTLEIQRTEQGDSAMYLCASSSQDRGDGYTFGSGTRLTVV.

The rearrangement links TRBV9 to TRBJ2-1; D is perhaps TRBD2 (6 bases). This CDR3 region has 15 residues. V lost 4 bases, J lost 7 bases, and 18 bases lay in between. Germline lookup yields CDR1 SGDLS and CDR2 YYNGEE. CDR3 sequence (DNA): TGTGCCAGCAGCCCCCCCGCGGGGTATGGGAATGAGCAGTTCTTC. Translation: CASSPPAGYGNEQFF.

In its sample, this clone was seen a few times. V gene TRBV5-8 combines with J gene TRBJ1-2; no reliable D call. Per the germline V gene, CDR1 is SGHTS and CDR2 is YDEGEE. The CDR3 is 13 amino acids. Trimming shortened V by 6 bases and J by 4 bases, and 13 bases separated the two germline ends. In nucleotides, the CDR3 is TGTGCCAGCATCCGGCGTGGACCCTATGGCTACACCTTC. The encoded protein is CASIRRGPYGYTF.

CDR3 sequence (DNA): TGTGCCAGCAGTGAACGGGGTCCGGGACGGGGTCAGCCCCAGCATTTT. It yields the protein CASSERGPGRGQPQHF. The chain combines TRBV6-1 with TRBJ1-5; perhaps TRBD1 as D (5 bases). Germline assignment: CDR1 MNHNS and CDR2 SASEGT. The ends were cut back, 2 bases at V and 6 bases at J, with 17 bases in the middle. This CDR3 is 16 amino acids long.

The chain couples TRBV7-2 to TRBJ2-2; maybe TRBD2 (6 bases). Germline CDR1 and CDR2: SGHTA and FQGNSA. The CDR3 consists of 17 residues. Trimming stripped 5 bases from V and 2 bases from J, with 18 bases between. The CDR3 loop reads CASSISAGLANTGELFF. The CDR3, as DNA: TGTGCCAGCAGCATATCGGCGGGGCTAGCAAACACCGGGGAGCTGTTTTTT.

The chain links TRBV9 to TRBJ2-2; D is perhaps TRBD2 (6 bases). Trimming removed 3 bases at V and 4 bases at J, with 22 bases between. The CDR3 has 18 residues. The germline V gene encodes CDR1 SGDLS and CDR2 YYNGEE. DNA for the CDR3: TGTGCCAGCAGCGAGGGTGATCGGGGGACGATACCCACCGGGGAGCTGTTTTTT. Translated, it gives CASSEGDRGTIPTGELFF. Full variable domain (outside the CDR3, taken from reference TRBV9 and TRBJ2-2): DSGVTQTPKHLITATGQRVTLRCSPRSGDLSVYWYQQSLDQGLQFLIQYYNGEERAKGNILERFSAQQFPDLHSELNLSSLELGDSALYFCASSEGDRGTIPTGELFFGEGSRLTVL.

The J gene is TRBJ2-5, the V gene TRBV9, with D perhaps assigned TRBD1 or TRBD2 (5 bases each). From germline, CDR1 is SGDLS and CDR2 YYNGEE. The CDR3 runs to 15 residues. V gave up 0 bases and J gave up 3 bases, with 12 bases separating them. The CDR3 region is CASSVGGAPKETQYF. CDR3 DNA sequence: TGTGCCAGCAGCGTAGGAGGGGCCCCCAAAGAGACCCAGTACTTC.